This TCR beta chain comes out of a study of T-cell reconstitution after alpha-beta-depleted transplantation in children. General study results and limits: Most T-cell counts and diversity one year after the transplant came from T cells that were newly produced. At around two months after transplant, the alpha-beta T cells were reportedly derived from several hundred expanded clones that came from non-depleted graft cells.

This clonotype has only a few counts. Its antigen is undetermined. Unique molecular identifiers were built into the TCRbeta library. TCRdb reanalysed the PCR reads using MiXCR and keeps one entry per CDR3 protein. The sample lists approximately 630,000 distinct CDR3 sequences; roughly 14% were seen once. The source of this sequence is a girl aged 2 to 10 with congenital amegakaryocytic thrombocytopenia, due to receive a stem cell transplant. This specimen consisted of PBMCs, obtained before TCRalphabeta/CD19-depleted stem cell transplant.

CDR3 DNA sequence: TGTGCCAGCAGTTTACAGGTCGCCAATCAGCCCCAGCATTTT. This gives the protein CASSLQVANQPQHF. This chain joins TRBV28 and TRBJ1-5; D is ambiguous. This CDR3 spans 14 amino acids. Germline CDR1 and CDR2: MDHEN and SYDVKM. Trimming left V 2 bases short and J 3 bases short, with 8 bases between.